This T cell receptor (beta chain) was identified during a study of memory CD4+ T cells and cytomegalovirus serostatus. Study-level background: Healthy Belgian adult donors included about nine CMV-positive and 24 CMV-negative people.

Single viable CD3+CD4+CD8-CD45RO+ cells were sorted as the memory CD4+ T cells. The germline V gene encodes CDR1 MNHEY and CDR2 SMNVEV (reference sequence). V was pared by 5 bases and J by 4 bases, with 12 bases of the junction left unmatched. This CDR3 has 16 amino acids. Clones were read by immunoSEQ multiplex PCR, and TCRdb kept only the in-frame ones, dropping some. The sample has 30,000 to 40,000 clones, around 79% seen once. V gene TRBV27 combines with J gene TRBJ2-7, with 9 bases fitting TRBD1. The sample was memory CD4+ T cells from blood. The clonotype originates from an adult in good health and CMV-seropositive. CDR3 sequence: CASSLYPGTGSYEQYF. The CDR3 DNA reads as TGTGCCAGCAGTCTTTATCCCGGGACAGGGTCTTACGAGCAGTACTTC.